This T cell receptor (beta chain) was observed in a study of PD-L1 blockade in urothelial cancer. Only in-frame clones appear in the TCRdb table, and some are missing; sequencing was by immunoSEQ multiplex PCR. The data contain about 56,000 clones, 85% of them singletons. As to time point: pretreatment peripheral blood. Locally advanced or metastatic urothelial carcinoma affected all patients. The sample here was PBMCs, taken around atezolizumab (anti-PD-L1) treatment. This clonotype was sampled from a man in his sixties or seventies with urothelial cancer.

CDR3 in amino acids: CASSVGPSGNTIYF. CDR3 sequence (DNA): TGTGCCAGCAGCGTTGGCCCTTCTGGAAACACCATATATTTT. The gene calls are TRBV9 and TRBJ1-3; D unresolved. Trimming removed 2 bases at V and 1 base at J, with 7 bases between. This CDR3 is built from 14 residues. Germline CDR1 is SGDLS and CDR2 is YYNGEE.